These T cell receptor beta chains were read from a single sample in a study of PD-1 blockade in mismatch repair-deficient tumors. The antigens for these receptors are not known. TCRdb's copy holds only in-frame clones and misses some; the assay was immunoSEQ multiplex PCR. In the table there are more than 11,000 clones, 80% to 90% of which are singletons. The starting material was cells cultured in vitro, obtained from a patient treated with pembrolizumab. All receptors derive from an adult with mismatch repair-deficient cancer. The CDR3 runs from the conserved cysteine through the conserved F or W. The D gene is left open where the match is weak. Clone size, where shown, is once, few, many, or a class for clones that have expanded.

once,-,TRBV28,TRBJ1-1,CASIPEGRGGNTEAFF,TGTGCCAGCATCCCAGAGGGACGGGGGGGGAACACTGAAGCTTTCTTT
-,-,TRBV28,TRBJ1-2,CASSLVGGFGYTF,TGTGCCAGCAGTTTAGTTGGAGGGTTTGGCTACACCTTC
-,TRBD2,TRBV5-5,TRBJ2-1,CASSLVGGGPYNEQFF,TGTGCCAGCAGTCTTGTGGGCGGGGGACCTTACAATGAGCAGTTCTTC
-,TRBD1,TRBV7-9,TRBJ1-4,CASSAGTGGEKLFF,TGTGCCAGCAGCGCCGGGACAGGAGGTGAAAAACTGTTTTTT
-,TRBD2,TRBV19,TRBJ2-7,CASSRNPTSGYEQYF,TGTGCCAGTAGCCGAAACCCGACTAGCGGATACGAGCAGTACTTC
-,TRBD1,TRBV19,TRBJ1-5,CASNPWTGGRGQPQHF,TGTGCCAGTAACCCCTGGACAGGGGGAAGGGGTCAGCCCCAGCATTTT
few,-,TRBV9,TRBJ2-1,CASSPLGRGHNEQFF,TGTGCCAGCAGCCCTTTGGGGCGGGGTCACAATGAGCAGTTCTTC
once,-,TRBV27,TRBJ2-2,CASSFLAPGELFF,TGTGCCAGCAGTTTTCTAGCGCCTGGGGAGCTGTTTTTT
-,TRBD2,TRBV5-6,TRBJ2-7,CASSLESSGSWVREQYF,TGTGCCAGCAGCTTGGAGAGTAGCGGGAGCTGGGTGAGGGAGCAGTACTTC
-,-,TRBV5-1,TRBJ2-7,CASRLGHSSYEQYF,TGCGCCAGCAGGTTGGGACACAGCTCCTACGAGCAGTACTTC
-,TRBD2,TRBV5-1,TRBJ2-1,CASSSMTHGLAESIQEQFF,TGCGCCAGCAGCTCAATGACTCACGGACTAGCGGAGTCCATACAGGAGCAGTTCTTC
-,-,TRBV28,TRBJ1-2,CASSFAASGYTF,TGTGCCAGCAGTTTCGCGGCCTCAGGCTACACTTTC
-,TRBD2,TRBV2,TRBJ2-7,CASSVGLADTYEQYF,TGTGCCAGCAGTGTAGGACTAGCAGATACCTACGAGCAGTACTTC
-,-,TRBV6-5,TRBJ1-2,CASSPPGEGGYTF,TGTGCCAGCAGCCCTCCAGGGGAGGGTGGCTACACCTTC
few,TRBD2,TRBV19,TRBJ2-7,CASSYTSGGTYEQYF,TGTGCCAGTAGCTACACTAGCGGGGGCACCTACGAGCAGTACTTC
-,TRBD1,TRBV5-6,TRBJ1-6,CASSRGQGTNSPLHF,TGTGCCAGCAGCCGCGGACAGGGAACAAATTCACCCCTCCACTTT
-,TRBD1,TRBV7-3,TRBJ2-7,CASSSGTGGLWQYF,TGTGCCAGCAGCTCCGGGACAGGGGGACTTTGGCAGTACTTC
-,TRBD1,TRBV7-6,TRBJ1-4,CASSLATPGRGPEKLFF,TGTGCCAGCAGCTTAGCCACCCCGGGCAGGGGGCCTGAAAAACTGTTTTTT
-,TRBD2,TRBV6-1,TRBJ2-1,CASSEYAGAYNEQFF,TGTGCCAGCAGTGAATATGCGGGAGCCTACAATGAGCAGTTCTTC
-,-,TRBV11-2,TRBJ2-1,CASSFRGGGDNEQFF,TGTGCCAGCAGCTTTCGGGGAGGAGGGGACAATGAGCAGTTCTTC
-,-,TRBV7-3,TRBJ2-2,CASSLGTGNTGELFF,TGTGCCAGCAGCTTAGGGACGGGGAACACCGGGGAGCTGTTTTTT
-,-,TRBV18,TRBJ1-3,CASSPGTGNTIYF,TGTGCCAGCTCACCAGGTACCGGGAACACCATATATTTT
-,-,TRBV27,TRBJ2-1,CASSLSGPTGYNEQFF,TGTGCCAGCAGTTTATCTGGACCAACGGGCTACAATGAGCAGTTCTTC
few,-,TRBV7-2,TRBJ2-7,CASSLWTDTPYEQYF,TGTGCCAGCAGCTTATGGACCGACACACCCTACGAGCAGTACTTC
few,-,TRBV2,TRBJ2-1,CASSGPSAFLNNEQFF,TGTGCCAGCAGTGGTCCTAGCGCGTTCTTAAACAATGAGCAGTTCTTC